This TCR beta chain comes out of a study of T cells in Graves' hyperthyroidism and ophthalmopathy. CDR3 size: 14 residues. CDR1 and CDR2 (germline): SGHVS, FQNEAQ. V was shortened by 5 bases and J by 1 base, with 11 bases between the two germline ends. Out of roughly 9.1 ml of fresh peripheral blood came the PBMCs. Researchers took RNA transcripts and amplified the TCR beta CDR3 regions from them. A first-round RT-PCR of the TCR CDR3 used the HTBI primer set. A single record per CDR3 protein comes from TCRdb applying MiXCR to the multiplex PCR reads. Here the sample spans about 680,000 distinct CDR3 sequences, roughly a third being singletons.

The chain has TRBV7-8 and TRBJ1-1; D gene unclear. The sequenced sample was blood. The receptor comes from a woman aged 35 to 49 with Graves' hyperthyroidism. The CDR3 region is CASSPARANTEAFF. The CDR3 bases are TGTGCCAGCAGCCCGGCACGTGCGAACACTGAAGCTTTCTTT.